This paragraph covers one T cell receptor (beta chain) sequence. Its cognate antigen is unknown. The data were taken from a study of memory CD4+ T cells and cytomegalovirus serostatus. General study points: The CMV-associated TCR signature appears largely within the CD4+ memory repertoire. Median bootstrapped AUC for CMV status was about 0.96 originally, about 0.9 US-trained. CD4+ memory repertoires contained about two fifths of the 164 reported CMV TCRbeta sequences.

The sort gate was single viable CD3+CD4+CD8-CD45RO+ cells for memory CD4+ T cells. In the source study's methods: After removing out-of-frame reads, approximately 2 million distinct TCRbeta sequences remained. TCRdb's copy holds only in-frame clones and misses some; the assay was immunoSEQ multiplex PCR. The V and J calls and clone size come from that table; D and trimming were worked out from the DNA. Of 58,000 or so clones detected, about three quarters appear once; the ten largest clones hold over 2%. The sample taken for sequencing was memory CD4+ T cells from blood. This TCR was recovered from an adult in good health and CMV-seropositive.

CDR3 sequence reads: CASSGSSTSQETQYF. Written as DNA, the CDR3 is TGCGCCAGCAGTGGGTCATCGACAAGCCAAGAGACCCAGTACTTC. This rearrangement joins TRBV10-1 to TRBJ2-5; D uncertain. Trimming removed 4 bases from V and 1 base from J, with 13 bases in between. This CDR3 contains 15 residues. The V gene's germline CDR1 is WNHNN and CDR2 SYGVQD (reference sequence).